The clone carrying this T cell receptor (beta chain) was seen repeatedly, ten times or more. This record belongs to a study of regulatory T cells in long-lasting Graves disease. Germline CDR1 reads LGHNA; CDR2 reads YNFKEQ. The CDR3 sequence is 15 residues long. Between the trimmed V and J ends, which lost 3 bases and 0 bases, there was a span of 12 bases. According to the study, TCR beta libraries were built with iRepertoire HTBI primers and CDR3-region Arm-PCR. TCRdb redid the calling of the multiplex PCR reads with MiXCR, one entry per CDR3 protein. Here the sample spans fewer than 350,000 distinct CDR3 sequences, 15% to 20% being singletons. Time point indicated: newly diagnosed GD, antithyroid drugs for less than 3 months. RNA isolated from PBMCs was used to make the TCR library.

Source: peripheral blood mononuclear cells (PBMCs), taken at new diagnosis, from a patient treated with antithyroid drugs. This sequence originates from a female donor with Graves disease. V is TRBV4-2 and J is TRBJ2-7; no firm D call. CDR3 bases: TGTGCCAGCAGCCAGCTACTAACCCTCTCCTACGAGCAGTACTTC. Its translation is CASSQLLTLSYEQYF.